In its sample, the clone carrying this T cell receptor (beta chain) was seen once. Its antigen is unknown. Each sorted population was over 98% pure. With V trimmed by 6 bases and J by 4 bases, 4 bases remained unmatched. The V gene's germline CDR1 is MNHEY and CDR2 SVGAGI. The CDR3 runs to 13 residues. This record comes from a study of beta chain features in type 1 diabetes. General study findings and limits: Fewer junction insertions and more nucleotide deletions appeared in type 1 diabetes patients.

Expressed TCRB transcripts were sequenced because the isolated RNA had all been reverse transcribed beforehand. Measured with immunoSEQ multiplex PCR; TCRdb has only the in-frame clones, and not every one. The sample has 150,000 or so clones, about a tenth seen once. The receptor was derived from a man younger than 30 in good health. Sequencing was performed on central memory CD4+ T cells from blood. The J gene is TRBJ2-7, the V gene TRBV6-5, with 9 bases lining up with TRBD2. Here the CDR3 DNA reads TGTGCCAGCAGCCGCGGGGGGGGGTACGAGCAGTACTTC. The encoded protein is CASSRGGGYEQYF.